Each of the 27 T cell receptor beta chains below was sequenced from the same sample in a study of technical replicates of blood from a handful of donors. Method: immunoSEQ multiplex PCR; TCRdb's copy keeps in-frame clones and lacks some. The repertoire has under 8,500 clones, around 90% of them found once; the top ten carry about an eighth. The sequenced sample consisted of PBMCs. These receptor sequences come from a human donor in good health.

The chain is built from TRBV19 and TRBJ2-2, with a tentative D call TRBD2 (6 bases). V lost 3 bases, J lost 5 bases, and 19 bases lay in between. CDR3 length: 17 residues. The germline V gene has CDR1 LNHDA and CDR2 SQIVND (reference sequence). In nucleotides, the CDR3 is TGTGCCAGTAGTATTCCGACTAGTCAAAGACCTACCGGGGAGCTGTTTTTT. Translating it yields CASSIPTSQRPTGELFF. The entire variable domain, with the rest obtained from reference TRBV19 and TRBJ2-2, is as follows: DGGITQSPKYLFRKEGQNVTLSCEQNLNHDAMYWYRQDPGQGLRLIYYSQIVNDFQKGDIAEGYSVSREKKESFPLTVTSAQKNPTAFYLCASSIPTSQRPTGELFFGEGSRLTVL.

CDR3 sequence: CASSQEGGLAGGSYNEQFF. CDR3 nucleotides: TGCGCCAGCAGTCAGGAAGGGGGCCTAGCGGGAGGTTCTTACAATGAGCAGTTCTTC. The V and J genes are TRBV4-1 and TRBJ2-1, with 11 bases lining up with TRBD2. CDR3 length: 19 amino acids. Unmatched junction bases numbered 17, after V lost 6 bases and J lost 4 bases. Germline CDR1 is MGHRA and CDR2 is YSYEKL.

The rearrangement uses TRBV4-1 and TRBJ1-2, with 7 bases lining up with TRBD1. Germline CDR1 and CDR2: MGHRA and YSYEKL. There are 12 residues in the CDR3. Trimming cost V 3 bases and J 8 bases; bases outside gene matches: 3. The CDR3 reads CASSHAGGGYTF. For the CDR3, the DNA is TGCGCCAGCAGCCACGCAGGGGGAGGCTACACCTTC.

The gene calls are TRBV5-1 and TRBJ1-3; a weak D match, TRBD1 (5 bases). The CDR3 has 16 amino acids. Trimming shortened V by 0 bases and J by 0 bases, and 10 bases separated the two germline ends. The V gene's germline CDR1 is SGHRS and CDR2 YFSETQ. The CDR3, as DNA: TGCGCCAGCAGCTTGGCCGGGGGAGGCTCTGGAAACACCATATATTTT. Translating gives CASSLAGGGSGNTIYF. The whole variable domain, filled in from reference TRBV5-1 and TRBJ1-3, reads KAGVTQTPRYLIKTRGQQVTLSCSPISGHRSVSWYQQTPGQGLQFLFEYFSETQRNKGNFPGRFSGRQFSNSRSEMNVSTLELGDSALYLCASSLAGGGSGNTIYFGEGSWLTVV.

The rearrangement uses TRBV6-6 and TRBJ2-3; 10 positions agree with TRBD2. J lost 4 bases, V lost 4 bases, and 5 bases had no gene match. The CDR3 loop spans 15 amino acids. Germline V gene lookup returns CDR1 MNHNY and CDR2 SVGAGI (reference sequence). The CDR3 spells CASSSLAGEADTQYF. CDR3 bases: TGTGCCAGCAGTTCTCTAGCGGGAGAGGCAGATACGCAGTATTTT.

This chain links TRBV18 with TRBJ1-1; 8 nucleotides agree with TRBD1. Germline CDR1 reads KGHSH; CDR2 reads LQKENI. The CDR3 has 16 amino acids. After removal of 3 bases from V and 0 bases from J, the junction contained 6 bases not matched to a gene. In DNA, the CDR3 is TGTGCCAGCTCACCGAGGGACAGGACCTTGAACACTGAAGCTTTCTTT. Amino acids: CASSPRDRTLNTEAFF.

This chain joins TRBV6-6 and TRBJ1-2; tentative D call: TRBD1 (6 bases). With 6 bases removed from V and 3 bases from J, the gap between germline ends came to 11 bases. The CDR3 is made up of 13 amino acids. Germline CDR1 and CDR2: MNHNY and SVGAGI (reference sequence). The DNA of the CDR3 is TGTGCCAGCAGCTCGGGACAACACTATGGCTACACCTTC. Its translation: CASSSGQHYGYTF.

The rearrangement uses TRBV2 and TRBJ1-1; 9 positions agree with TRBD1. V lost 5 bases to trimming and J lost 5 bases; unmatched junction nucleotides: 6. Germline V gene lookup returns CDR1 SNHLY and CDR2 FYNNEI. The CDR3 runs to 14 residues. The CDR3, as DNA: TGTGCCAGCAGTCCTACAGGGGGCGCGACTGAAGCTTTCTTT. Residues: CASSPTGGATEAFF. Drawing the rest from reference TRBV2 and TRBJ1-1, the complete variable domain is EPEVTQTPSHQVTQMGQEVILRCVPISNHLYFYWYRQILGQKVEFLVSFYNNEISEKSEIFDDQFSVERPDGSNFTLKIRSTKLEDSAMYFCASSPTGGATEAFFGQGTRLTVV.

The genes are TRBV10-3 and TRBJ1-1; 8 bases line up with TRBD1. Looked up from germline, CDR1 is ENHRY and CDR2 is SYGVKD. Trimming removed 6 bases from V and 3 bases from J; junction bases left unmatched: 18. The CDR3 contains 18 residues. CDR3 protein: CAIRGPGGLSAGDTEAFF. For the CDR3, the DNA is TGTGCCATCAGGGGGCCAGGGGGCCTATCTGCCGGGGACACTGAAGCTTTCTTT.

The CDR3 DNA sequence: TGTGCCACCAAAATCGACAGGGGGCCCTACAATGAGCAGTTCTTC. Protein: CATKIDRGPYNEQFF. The rearrangement joins TRBV15 to TRBJ2-1, with 10 bases fitting TRBD1. Germline assignment: CDR1 LNHNV and CDR2 YYDKDF (reference sequence). The CDR3 loop spans 15 amino acids. Trimming at V came to 7 bases and at J to 2 bases, leaving 5 bases not matched to a gene.

The CDR3 DNA is TGTGCCAGCAGTTCCGACAGGGGCTACGAGCAGTACTTC. It codes for CASSSDRGYEQYF. The rearrangement uses TRBV6-5 and TRBJ2-7; 8 bases align to TRBD1. V was pared by 4 bases and J by 3 bases, with 2 bases of the junction left unmatched. Germline V gives CDR1 MNHEY, CDR2 SVGAGI. The CDR3 runs 13 residues.

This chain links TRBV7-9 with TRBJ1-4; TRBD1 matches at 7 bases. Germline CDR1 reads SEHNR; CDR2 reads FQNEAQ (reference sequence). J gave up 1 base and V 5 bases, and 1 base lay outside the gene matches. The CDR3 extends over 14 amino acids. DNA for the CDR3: TGTGCCAGCAGCCCAGGGGGAACTAATGAAAAACTGTTTTTT. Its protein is CASSPGGTNEKLFF.

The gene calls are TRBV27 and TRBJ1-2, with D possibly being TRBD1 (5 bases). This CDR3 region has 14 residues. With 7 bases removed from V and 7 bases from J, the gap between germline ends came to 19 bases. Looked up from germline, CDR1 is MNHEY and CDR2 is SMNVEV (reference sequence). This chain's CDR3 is CASTPHGGSAGYTF. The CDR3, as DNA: TGTGCCAGCACCCCCCACGGGGGGTCTGCTGGCTACACCTTC.

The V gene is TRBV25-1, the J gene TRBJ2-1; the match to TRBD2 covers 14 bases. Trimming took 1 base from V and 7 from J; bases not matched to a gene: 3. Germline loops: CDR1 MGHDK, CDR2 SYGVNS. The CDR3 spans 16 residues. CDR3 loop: CASSELGTSGSNEQFF. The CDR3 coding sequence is TGTGCCAGCAGTGAATTGGGGACTAGCGGGAGTAATGAGCAGTTCTTC.

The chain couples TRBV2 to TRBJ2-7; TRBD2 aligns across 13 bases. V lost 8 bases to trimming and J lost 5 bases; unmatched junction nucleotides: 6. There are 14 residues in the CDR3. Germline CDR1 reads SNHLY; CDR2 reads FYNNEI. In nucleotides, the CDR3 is TGTGCCAGCGCGCCCGGACTAGCGGGAGACGAGCAGTACTTC. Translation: CASAPGLAGDEQYF.

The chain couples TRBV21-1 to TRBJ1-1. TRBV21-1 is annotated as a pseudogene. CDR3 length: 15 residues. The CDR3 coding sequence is TGTGCCAGCAGCACCCAACGGGAGGTTAACACTGAAGCTTTCTTT. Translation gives CASSTQREVNTEAFF.

The CDR3 DNA sequence: TGTGCCAGCAGCGAGCGGGAGGGTGGGGAGCTGTTTTTT. Amino acid sequence: CASSEREGGELFF. This chain uses TRBV9 with TRBJ2-2; TRBD2 agrees at 10 bases. J was trimmed by 8 bases and V by 3 bases; bases with no gene match: 1. From germline, CDR1 is SGDLS and CDR2 YYNGEE. This CDR3 contains 13 residues.

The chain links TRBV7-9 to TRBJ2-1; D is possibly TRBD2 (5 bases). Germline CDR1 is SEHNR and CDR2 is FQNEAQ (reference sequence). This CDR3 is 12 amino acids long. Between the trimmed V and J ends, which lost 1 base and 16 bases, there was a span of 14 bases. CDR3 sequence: CASSLGGRERFF. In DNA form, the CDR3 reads TGTGCCAGCAGCTTAGGAGGCCGGGAAAGATTCTTC.

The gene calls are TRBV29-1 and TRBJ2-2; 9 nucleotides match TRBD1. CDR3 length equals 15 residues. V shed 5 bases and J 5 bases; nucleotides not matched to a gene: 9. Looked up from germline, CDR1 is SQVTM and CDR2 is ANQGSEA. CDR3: CSVLNGDRGTGELFF. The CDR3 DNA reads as TGCAGCGTTTTAAACGGAGACAGGGGGACCGGGGAGCTGTTTTTT.

CDR3 bases: TGTGCCAGCAGACAGGGCAACACAGATACGCAGTATTTT. Its translation: CASRQGNTDTQYF. The V and J genes are TRBV7-9 and TRBJ2-3; tentative D call: TRBD1 (6 bases). Germline V lookup: CDR1 SEHNR, CDR2 FQNEAQ (reference sequence). The CDR3 loop spans 13 amino acids. Trimming took 6 bases from V and 2 from J, leaving 9 bases between them.

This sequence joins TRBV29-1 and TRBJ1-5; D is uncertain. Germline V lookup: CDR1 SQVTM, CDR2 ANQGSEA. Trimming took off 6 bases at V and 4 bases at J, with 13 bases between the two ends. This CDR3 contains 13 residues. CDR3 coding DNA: TGCAGCGTCCAGGACTGGGGAAATCAGCCCCAGCATTTT. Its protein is CSVQDWGNQPQHF.

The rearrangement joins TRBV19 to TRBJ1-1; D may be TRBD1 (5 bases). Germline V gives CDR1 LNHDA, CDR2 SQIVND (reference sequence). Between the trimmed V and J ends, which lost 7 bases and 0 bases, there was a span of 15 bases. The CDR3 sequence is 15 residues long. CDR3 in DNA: TGTGCCAGTACCCCCGGGACTTTCATGAACACTGAAGCTTTCTTT. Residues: CASTPGTFMNTEAFF.

CDR3 sequence reads: CASSLPGGQVIDTQYF. The CDR3 region has the DNA TGTGCCAGCAGCTTACCGGGGGGCCAGGTAATAGATACGCAGTATTTT. This chain connects TRBV11-2 to TRBJ2-3, with TRBD2 as a possible D gene (7 bases). Trimming took 2 bases from V and 5 from J, leaving 17 bases between them. The CDR3 length is 16 residues. The V gene's germline CDR1 is SGHAT and CDR2 FQNNGV.

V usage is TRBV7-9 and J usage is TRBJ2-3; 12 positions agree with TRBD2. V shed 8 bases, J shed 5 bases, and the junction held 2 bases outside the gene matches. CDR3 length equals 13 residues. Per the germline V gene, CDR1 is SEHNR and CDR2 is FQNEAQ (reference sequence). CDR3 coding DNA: TGTGCCAGCCTACTAGCGGGAGGAGATACGCAGTATTTT. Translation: CASLLAGGDTQYF.

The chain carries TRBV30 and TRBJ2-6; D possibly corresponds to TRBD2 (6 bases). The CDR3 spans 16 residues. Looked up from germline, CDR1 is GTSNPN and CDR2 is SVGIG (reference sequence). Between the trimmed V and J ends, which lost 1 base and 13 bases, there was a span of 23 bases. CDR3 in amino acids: CAWSALGRNTPNVLTF. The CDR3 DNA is TGTGCCTGGAGTGCCCTAGGGAGGAATACGCCAAATGTCCTGACTTTC.

The chain's CDR3 is CASSYVRQAGAQAFF. The CDR3 DNA sequence: TGTGCCAGCAGTTACGTGAGACAGGCAGGGGCCCAAGCTTTCTTT. This sequence joins TRBV6-5 and TRBJ1-1; D perhaps matches TRBD1 (6 bases). Germline CDR1 is MNHEY and CDR2 is SVGAGI. Deletions cut 2 bases from V and 9 bases from J, with 19 bases between. This CDR3 spans 15 amino acids.

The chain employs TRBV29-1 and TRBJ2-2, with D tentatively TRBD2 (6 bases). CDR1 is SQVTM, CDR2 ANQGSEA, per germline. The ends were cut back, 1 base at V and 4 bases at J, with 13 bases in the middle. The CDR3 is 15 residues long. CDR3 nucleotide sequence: TGCAGCGTTGAAGTAGGCCTAGCGAGCACCGGGGAGCTGTTTTTT. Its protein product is CSVEVGLASTGELFF.